Following are 27 T cell receptor beta chains from one sample sequenced in a study of T cells after yellow fever vaccination. TCRdb redid the calling of the 5' RACE reads with MiXCR, one entry per CDR3 protein. The data hold hundreds of thousands of distinct CDR3 sequences, with about 12% observed a single time. The source was PBMCs, collected on the day of the yellow fever booster vaccination. The receptors here all came from a man aged 25-45 years who received the YFV17D yellow fever vaccine.

The rearrangement uses TRBV11-2 and TRBJ2-3, with no clear D. CDR1 SGHAT and CDR2 FQNNGV come from the germline V gene. Trimming left V 2 bases short and J 0 bases short, with 12 bases between. The CDR3 extends over 16 amino acids. The DNA for the CDR3 is TGTGCCAGCAGCTTACTGAACGGTGACAGCACAGATACGCAGTATTTT. Translating gives CASSLLNGDSTDTQYF.

This clonotype was seen a few times. V gene TRBV30 combines with J gene TRBJ2-5; D is unclear. This CDR3 contains 15 residues. Trimming removed 0 bases at V and 0 bases at J, with 11 bases between. CDR1 is GTSNPN and CDR2 is SVGIG in the germline V gene (reference sequence). In DNA, the CDR3 is TGTGCCTGGAGTGTACCTTTGGAGTACCAAGAGACCCAGTACTTC. This encodes CAWSVPLEYQETQYF.

This clonotype was seen repeatedly, ten times or more. J is TRBJ2-3 and V is TRBV11-2, with TRBD2 matching over 7 bases. The CDR3 has 15 amino acids. With 7 bases clipped from V and 2 bases from J, the junction kept 9 bases outside the gene matches. Germline V lookup: CDR1 SGHAT, CDR2 FQNNGV. The CDR3 DNA follows: TGTGCCAGCACCCCCCTCGCGGGAGTCACAGATACGCAGTATTTT. It specifies CASTPLAGVTDTQYF.

This clonotype has only a few counts. The chain is built from TRBV10-2 and TRBJ2-7, with D possibly TRBD2 on 6 matching bases. CDR1 and CDR2 (germline): WSHSY, SAAADI. Trimming stripped 8 bases from V and 2 bases from J, with 16 bases between. This CDR3 comprises 14 residues. This chain's CDR3 is CASGSGTPPYEQYF. CDR3 sequence (DNA): TGCGCCAGCGGCTCCGGGACTCCACCCTACGAGCAGTACTTC.

CDR3 region: CASSFASHNQPQHF. CDR3 nucleotide sequence: TGTGCCAGCAGTTTCGCCAGCCACAATCAGCCCCAGCATTTT. The chain combines TRBV12-3 or TRBV12-4 with TRBJ1-5; no firm D call. This CDR3 has 14 amino acids. Trimming stripped 3 bases from V and 3 bases from J, with 9 bases between.

The chain links TRBV28 to TRBJ1-2; TRBD1 agrees at 7 bases. The CDR3 loop spans 12 amino acids. Germline V gene lookup returns CDR1 MDHEN and CDR2 SYDVKM. With V trimmed by 3 bases and J by 8 bases, 3 bases remained unmatched. CDR3 protein: CASSFGRGGYTF. For the CDR3, the DNA is TGTGCCAGCAGTTTTGGCAGGGGGGGCTACACCTTC.

There are a few counts of this clonotype. The J gene is TRBJ2-7, the V gene TRBV20-1; perhaps TRBD1 as D (6 bases). Germline CDR1 DFQATT, CDR2 SNEGSKA (reference sequence). The germline V and J ends were trimmed by 6 bases and 6 bases, with 15 bases remaining between them. The CDR3 runs 12 residues. CDR3 coding DNA: TGCAGTGCCACTGACAGGTACCGCGAGCAGTACTTC. It specifies CSATDRYREQYF.

This clonotype was found a few times. The chain joins TRBV20-1 to TRBJ1-2; 10 bases are a match to TRBD1. Germline V gene sequence: CDR1 DFQATT, CDR2 SNEGSKA (reference sequence). The J segment lost 7 bases and the V segment lost 1 base, leaving 6 bases of the junction unmatched. This CDR3 is built from 14 residues. The CDR3 coding sequence is TGCAGTGCTAGAGTCCCCGGGACAGGGGCTGGCTACACCTTC. As protein: CSARVPGTGAGYTF.

This clonotype was counted a few times. The rearrangement links TRBV5-1 to TRBJ1-5, with D possibly being TRBD1 (5 bases). The CDR3 runs to 14 residues. CDR1 and CDR2 (germline): SGHRS, YFSETQ. The V end lost 3 bases, the J end lost 5 bases, and 12 bases lay between the germline ends. CDR3 DNA: TGCGCCAGCAGCTGGGACGGCGGGGATCAGCCCCAGCATTTT. This encodes CASSWDGGDQPQHF. The entire variable domain, with the rest obtained from reference TRBV5-1 and TRBJ1-5, is as follows: KAGVTQTPRYLIKTRGQQVTLSCSPISGHRSVSWYQQTPGQGLQFLFEYFSETQRNKGNFPGRFSGRQFSNSRSEMNVSTLELGDSALYLCASSWDGGDQPQHFGDGTRLSIL.

The chain couples TRBV7-2 to TRBJ2-3; 7 bases map to TRBD1. J gave up 5 bases and V 4 bases, and 3 bases lay outside the gene matches. CDR1 SGHTA and CDR2 FQGNSA come from the germline V gene. The CDR3 runs 13 residues. This chain's CDR3 is CASSSQGLDTQYF. The DNA of the CDR3 is TGTGCCAGCAGCTCACAGGGGCTAGATACGCAGTATTTT.

This clonotype was counted only a few times. The rearrangement joins TRBV24-1 to TRBJ2-1; TRBD1 matches 8 bases. The CDR3 is 13 amino acids. Per germline, CDR1 KGHDR and CDR2 SFDVKD. Losses at the gene ends were 3 bases for V and 9 bases for J; bases not matched to a gene: 3. CDR3 loop: CATSDAGGGEQFF. In nucleotides, the CDR3 is TGTGCCACCAGTGATGCAGGGGGCGGTGAGCAGTTCTTC.

This clonotype occurred many times. The chain carries TRBV18 and TRBJ2-1; TRBD1 aligns across 7 bases. The CDR3 sequence is 13 residues long. V was clipped by 6 bases and J by 4 bases; unmatched bases: 3. Germline loops: CDR1 KGHSH, CDR2 LQKENI. The CDR3 sequence is CASSPGQYNEQFF. The CDR3, as DNA: TGTGCCAGCTCCCCGGGACAGTACAATGAGCAGTTCTTC.

The V call is TRBV6-2 or TRBV6-3, the J call TRBJ1-5, with no clear D. Trimming left V 0 bases short and J 7 bases short, with 7 bases between. The CDR3 is 13 amino acids. Germline CDR1 is MNHEY and CDR2 is SVGEGT. CDR3 in amino acids: CASSYSSHQPQHF. DNA for the CDR3: TGTGCCAGCAGTTACTCGAGTCACCAGCCCCAGCATTTT.

The CDR3 is CASSPLIEQYF. DNA of the CDR3: TGTGCCAGCAGCCCGCTAATCGAGCAGTACTTC. The chain recombines TRBV7-8 with TRBJ2-7, with D unresolved. CDR3 length: 11 residues. Trimming took 5 bases from V and 6 from J, leaving 8 bases between them. From germline, CDR1 is SGHVS and CDR2 FQNEAQ.

The V and J genes are TRBV7-6 and TRBJ2-3, with 7 bases matching TRBD1. Germline V gene lookup returns CDR1 SGHVS and CDR2 FNYEAQ. CDR3 length equals 15 residues. V lost 4 bases, J lost 4 bases, and 8 bases stayed unmatched. CDR3 sequence (DNA): TGTGCCAGCAGCTGGACGGCAGGGGGAGCAGATACGCAGTATTTT. This codes for CASSWTAGGADTQYF.

The CDR3 loop reads CASITSGWIKSLNEQFF. For the CDR3, the DNA is TGTGCCAGCATTACTAGCGGGTGGATTAAAAGCCTCAATGAGCAGTTCTTC. The chain combines TRBV18 with TRBJ2-1; TRBD2 matches at 9 bases. This CDR3 spans 17 amino acids. Looked up from germline, CDR1 is KGHSH and CDR2 is LQKENI. J was trimmed by 6 bases and V by 8 bases; bases with no gene match: 17. Supplemented by reference TRBV18 and TRBJ2-1, the full variable domain reads NAGVMQNPRHLVRRRGQEARLRCSPMKGHSHVYWYRQLPEEGLKFMVYLQKENIIDESGMPKERFSAEFPKEGPSILRIQQVVRGDSAAYFCASITSGWIKSLNEQFFGPGTRLTVL.

This rearrangement joins TRBV4-3 to TRBJ1-6; no firm D call. Germline V lookup: CDR1 LGHNA, CDR2 YSLEER. Trimming took off 0 bases at V and 2 bases at J, with 11 bases between the two ends. The CDR3 runs to 17 residues. The CDR3 is CASSQDGETTYNSPLHF. The CDR3 nucleotides read TGCGCCAGCAGCCAAGATGGGGAAACTACCTATAATTCACCCCTCCACTTT.

This clonotype was counted a few times. The chain recombines TRBV6-1 with TRBJ1-6; D may be TRBD1 (5 bases). The CDR3 has 14 amino acids. V was trimmed by 6 bases and J by 7 bases, leaving 13 bases between them. The V gene's germline CDR1 is MNHNS and CDR2 SASEGT. CDR3 sequence (DNA): TGTGCCAGCAGACTTCGACAGAGCAATTCACCCCTCCACTTT. It translates to CASRLRQSNSPLHF.

The gene calls are TRBV7-2 and TRBJ1-5; weak D call: TRBD1 (5 bases). V dropped 0 bases and J dropped 6 bases, with 15 bases sitting between them. The CDR3 covers 16 residues. The germline CDR1 and CDR2 sequences are SGHTA and FQGNSA. The CDR3 region has the DNA TGTGCCAGCAGCTTAGCTAGTTGGGGGAATGGTCAGCCCCAGCATTTT. It codes for CASSLASWGNGQPQHF.

CDR3 coding DNA: TGCGCCAGCAGCCAAGGTGCAGTCGAAGGGGAGCTGTTTTTT. It is translated as CASSQGAVEGELFF. The chain couples TRBV4-3 to TRBJ2-2; D unresolved. CDR1 is LGHNA and CDR2 is YSLEER in the germline V gene. The CDR3 runs 14 residues. Trimming took off 1 base at V and 8 bases at J, with 11 bases between the two ends.

The chain has TRBV25-1 and TRBJ2-1; TRBD1 is a possible D gene (6 bases). V lost 8 bases, J lost 5 bases, and 13 bases lay in between. CDR1 is MGHDK, CDR2 SYGVNS, per germline. This CDR3 contains 13 residues. Written as DNA, the CDR3 is TGTGCCAGCGTCCGGGACACCAACAATGAGCAGTTCTTC. Its protein is CASVRDTNNEQFF. Full variable domain (missing parts from reference TRBV25-1 and TRBJ2-1): EADIYQTPRYLVIGTGKKITLECSQTMGHDKMYWYQQDPGMELHLIHYSYGVNSTEKGDLSSESTVSRIRTEHFPLTLESARPSHTSQYLCASVRDTNNEQFFGPGTRLTVL.

About this clonotype itself: This could be a read error, since a much larger clone is one nucleotide away. The V call is TRBV4-1, the J call TRBJ2-1; D remains unclear. This CDR3 is 12 amino acids long. Between the trimmed V and J ends, which lost 3 bases and 4 bases, there was a span of 4 bases. The germline gives CDR1 MGHRA, CDR2 YSYEKL. The CDR3 nucleotides are TGCGCCAGCAGCCACGGGTACAATGAGCAGTTCTTC. This codes for CASSHGYNEQFF.

This clonotype was seen a few times. The gene calls are TRBV6-5 and TRBJ1-1; D perhaps matches TRBD1 (6 bases). The CDR3 has 16 residues. Germline CDR1 and CDR2: MNHEY and SVGAGI. The V and J ends lost 4 bases and 1 base respectively, with 16 bases between them. Written as DNA, the CDR3 is TGTGCCAGCAGTTCCCCAAGGACGGACAGGAACACTGAAGCTTTCTTT. It specifies CASSSPRTDRNTEAFF.

This clonotype was observed a handful of times. The chain is built from TRBV5-4 and TRBJ2-2; D perhaps matches TRBD2 (7 bases). Germline lookup yields CDR1 SGHNT and CDR2 YYREEE (reference sequence). This CDR3 has 16 residues. Trimming took 1 base from V and 7 from J, leaving 17 bases between them. CDR3 in DNA: TGTGCCAGCAGCTTGAGAGGGGGACTATTCGGCGGGGAGCTGTTTTTT. Its protein product is CASSLRGGLFGGELFF.

This chain joins TRBV4-3 and TRBJ1-2; D is unclear. With 1 base removed from V and 4 bases from J, the gap between germline ends came to 10 bases. CDR3 length equals 14 residues. The germline gives CDR1 LGHNA, CDR2 YSLEER. As DNA, the CDR3 is TGCGCCAGCAGCCAAGGGGCCGCCAGCTATGGCTACACCTTC. This encodes CASSQGAASYGYTF.

This rearrangement joins TRBV4-3 to TRBJ2-1; the D is unclear. This CDR3 spans 14 amino acids. CDR1 and CDR2 from the germline V gene are LGHNA and YSLEER. V dropped 1 base and J dropped 9 bases, with 13 bases sitting between them. The DNA of the CDR3 is TGCGCCAGCAGCCAAGGGAGTACGATTACTGAGCAGTTCTTC. Protein product: CASSQGSTITEQFF.

CDR3 bases: TGTGCCAGCACTGACAGGGGAGCCTACAATGAGCAGTTCTTC. It encodes CASTDRGAYNEQFF. The chain couples TRBV2 to TRBJ2-1; 8 bases are shared with TRBD1. CDR1 is SNHLY and CDR2 is FYNNEI in the germline V gene. The junction had 4 bases not matched to a gene; V was cut back by 7 bases and J by 2 bases. This CDR3 region has 14 residues. Looking up the rest from reference TRBV2 and TRBJ2-1 gives the full variable domain: EPEVTQTPSHQVTQMGQEVILRCVPISNHLYFYWYRQILGQKVEFLVSFYNNEISEKSEIFDDQFSVERPDGSNFTLKIRSTKLEDSAMYFCASTDRGAYNEQFFGPGTRLTVL.